The entry that follows covers one T cell receptor (beta chain) sequence. Its cognate antigen is unknown. Every isolated RNA sample was fully reverse transcribed, so sequencing captured expressed TCRB transcripts. Sequenced by immunoSEQ multiplex PCR; TCRdb stores in-frame clones only, minus some. The top ten clones hold around 0.04% of a sample with 500,000 to 850,000 clones, about an eighth of them seen once. This specimen belongs to a study of beta chain features in type 1 diabetes. Study-level information: Cell yields, age and gender were similar between patients and healthy donors. General observations from the study: There were fewer insertions and more deletions at the VDJ junctions of type 1 diabetes patients. Unsettled here was the matter of whether HLA type influences TCRB rearrangement. TCRB CDR3 length was moderately but significantly reduced in all four CD4+ subsets of Type 1 diabetes patients. Equally in patients and controls, PCR might preferentially amplify shorter templates.

The sequenced sample consisted of naive CD4+ T cells from blood. The source of this sequence is a man aged 18 to 29 with type 1 diabetes.

The CDR3 region is CASRLAGGAWNEQFF. CDR3 bases: TGTGCCAGCAGGCTAGCGGGAGGGGCTTGGAATGAGCAGTTCTTC. The V gene is TRBV5-4, the J gene TRBJ2-1; 12 bases fit TRBD2. V shed 5 bases and J 7 bases; nucleotides not matched to a gene: 7. This CDR3 has 15 amino acids. Germline assignment: CDR1 SGHNT and CDR2 YYREEE (reference sequence).